This T cell receptor beta chain emerged from a study of T cells in Graves' hyperthyroidism and ophthalmopathy. As for the study in general: Blood from the periphery was taken at initial diagnosis, before any treatment. Study-level points and caveats: Most thyroid-expanded clonotypes above 0.001 were also found in blood.

This clonotype was seen only a few times. Its cognate antigen is unknown. Trimming at V came to 8 bases and at J to 4 bases, leaving 6 bases not matched to a gene. The CDR3 sequence is 15 residues long. Amplification of TCR beta CDR3 regions was performed using RNA transcripts as template. TCR CDR3 underwent first-round RT-PCR with the HTBI primer set. Via MiXCR, TCRdb re-called the multiplex PCR reads, giving one row per CDR3 protein. The repertoire consists of hundreds of thousands of distinct CDR3 sequences, with 38% occurring once and the leading ten covering about 9%. The sequencing sample was made of blood. The V call is TRBV12-3 or TRBV12-4, the J call TRBJ1-4; TRBD1 agrees at 11 bases. This TCR came from a man aged 18 to 29 with Graves' hyperthyroidism. The CDR3 nucleotides read TGTGCCAGCTGGGACAGGGGGTCCGGTAATGAAAAACTGTTTTTT. Translation gives CASWDRGSGNEKLFF.